This TCR beta chain derives from a study of CD8 T cells in ankylosing spondylitis. Findings of the study overall: In the blood and synovial fluid of reactive arthritis, some motif variants had been previously reported.

This clonotype was seen at least ten times. Its antigen is currently unknown. V lost 0 bases, J lost 7 bases, and 12 bases stayed unmatched. The germline V gene encodes CDR1 SGHRS and CDR2 YFSETQ. CDR3 size: 16 residues. TCRdb reprocessed the 5' RACE reads with MiXCR, giving one entry per CDR3 protein. Found here are about 160,000 distinct CDR3 sequences, approximately 20% of them singletons; the top ten hold over 7%. J is TRBJ1-2 and V is TRBV5-1; 7 nucleotides match TRBD1. Source material: blood, either unsorted or a sorted T cell fraction (not recorded which). This receptor was obtained from a male donor with ankylosing spondylitis or in good health (not recorded which). CDR3 DNA sequence: TGCGCCAGCAGCTTGGGGCCCGACAGGGCCTCTTCTGGCTACACCTTC. Translating it yields CASSLGPDRASSGYTF.